A single TCR beta chain is shown here with its context. The primer mix had 60 Vbeta and 13 Jbeta primers. Sequencing was performed with immunoSEQ multiplex PCR; in TCRdb, only in-frame clones are kept and a portion is missing. The repertoire holds about 190,000 clones, with approximately 80% as singletons. This entry is derived from a study of cytomegalovirus exposure and HLA in healthy donors. The source of this sequence is a woman aged 40 to 55 in good health and CMV-seronegative. The specimen sequenced was PBMCs.

The chain's CDR3 is CASSSRGGLNGDTQYF. The CDR3 coding sequence is TGTGCCAGCAGCTCCCGGGGGGGCCTGAACGGAGATACGCAGTATTTT. V usage is TRBV9 and J usage is TRBJ2-3; 8 bases fit TRBD2. V shed 4 bases, J shed 5 bases, and the junction held 12 bases outside the gene matches. Germline CDR1 and CDR2: SGDLS and YYNGEE. The CDR3 contains 16 residues.